These 30 T cell receptor beta chains were all obtained from the same sample, sequenced in a study of blood T cells in healthy people across ages (dated by TCRdb to about 2015). To prepare the library, 5' RACE was applied. The run used an Illumina HiSeq 2500. A second PCR of about 7 to 12 cycles was performed with a sample-barcoded 5' primer and a J-beta primer mix. TCRdb handled the public reads itself, with Q25 trimming in fastp and clone calling in MiXCR, and kept productive beta chains. Entries that share a CDR3 protein sequence are merged under the most common genes and DNA. The sample data list hundreds of thousands of distinct CDR3 sequences, and approximately 50% of these were observed just once. The leading ten clones occupy around 37% of the sample. Sequenced material: blood. The receptors here all came from a man in his sixties in good health.

The chain combines TRBV20-1 with TRBJ1-5; 7 bases align to TRBD1. CDR1 DFQATT and CDR2 SNEGSKA come from the germline V gene (reference sequence). The CDR3 totals 15 residues. Trimming took 3 bases from V and 1 from J; bases not matched to a gene: 6. The CDR3 spells CSASPGQESNQPQHF. DNA for the CDR3: TGCAGTGCTAGCCCCGGACAGGAGAGCAATCAGCCCCAGCATTTT.

The rearrangement links TRBV6-5 to TRBJ2-3, with D unclear. Trimming took off 3 bases at V and 1 base at J, with 11 bases between the two ends. This CDR3 contains 15 residues. Germline loops: CDR1 MNHEY, CDR2 SVGAGI. The CDR3 reads CASSYGLEGTDTQYF. The CDR3 coding sequence is TGTGCCAGCAGTTATGGCCTAGAGGGCACAGATACGCAGTATTTT.

The rearrangement joins TRBV10-3 to TRBJ1-2, with 10 nucleotides matching TRBD1. Trimming took 0 bases from V and 5 from J; bases not matched to a gene: 9. The CDR3 extends over 17 amino acids. Germline V gives CDR1 ENHRY, CDR2 SYGVKD. CDR3 nucleotide sequence: TGTGCCATCAGTGAGTCGGAGGGACAGGGGCGGAGGTATGGCTACACCTTC. Translated: CAISESEGQGRRYGYTF.

J is TRBJ2-1 and V is TRBV29-1, with D maybe TRBD2 (5 bases). This CDR3 comprises 14 residues. V was trimmed by 2 bases and J by 2 bases, leaving 10 bases between them. The germline V gene encodes CDR1 SQVTM and CDR2 ANQGSEA. As DNA, the CDR3 is TGCAGCGTTGAAACTGGACTGACCTACAATGAGCAGTTCTTC. Its protein is CSVETGLTYNEQFF.

This chain's CDR3 is CASSHRGQTNEKLFF. The DNA for the CDR3 is TGTGCCAGCAGCCATCGGGGACAGACTAATGAAAAACTGTTTTTT. This chain links TRBV5-6 with TRBJ1-4; 7 bases agree with TRBD1. The germline V gene encodes CDR1 SGHDT and CDR2 YYEEEE. V trimming: 4 bases; J trimming: 2 bases; junction bases outside the gene matches: 5. The length of the CDR3 is 15 residues.

V gene TRBV11-2 combines with J gene TRBJ2-5; D call uncertain. Germline V gene lookup returns CDR1 SGHAT and CDR2 FQNNGV. V dropped 0 bases and J dropped 4 bases, with 9 bases sitting between them. The CDR3 extends over 14 amino acids. As DNA, the CDR3 is TGTGCCAGCAGCTTAGACAGAGTGACAGAGACCCAGTACTTC. Translated: CASSLDRVTETQYF.

This clonotype was detected ten times or more. J is TRBJ2-1 and V is TRBV7-2, with D perhaps TRBD1 (6 bases). CDR1 is SGHTA and CDR2 is FQGNSA in the germline V gene. V lost 5 bases to trimming and J lost 8 bases, with 16 bases between them. The CDR3 runs to 14 residues. CDR3 protein: CASSQNRDSDEQFF. DNA of the CDR3: TGTGCCAGCAGCCAAAACAGGGATTCAGATGAGCAGTTCTTC.

This clonotype was detected only once. The gene calls are TRBV5-1 and TRBJ2-5, with 9 bases aligning to TRBD2. J was trimmed by 2 bases and V by 4 bases; bases with no gene match: 6. The CDR3 runs 15 residues. Germline V gene sequence: CDR1 SGHRS, CDR2 YFSETQ. This CDR3 is CASSPMSGGQETQYF. Written as DNA, the CDR3 is TGCGCCAGCAGCCCCATGAGCGGGGGGCAAGAGACCCAGTACTTC.

The chain is built from TRBV29-1 and TRBJ1-2; D is unclear. Germline lookup yields CDR1 SQVTM and CDR2 ANQGSEA. V was pared by 2 bases and J by 6 bases, with 7 bases between. The CDR3 consists of 11 residues. The CDR3 is CSVEWVNGYTF. DNA of the CDR3: TGCAGCGTTGAATGGGTAAATGGCTACACCTTC.

This clonotype was picked up a small number of times. The J gene is TRBJ2-3, the V gene TRBV5-1, with 7 bases identical to TRBD2. J was trimmed by 3 bases and V by 1 base; bases with no gene match: 8. CDR3 length: 16 amino acids. The V gene's germline CDR1 is SGHRS and CDR2 YFSETQ. The DNA of the CDR3 is TGCGCCAGCAGCTTGCTTGGCGGGGGAGGAACAGATACGCAGTATTTT. The encoded protein is CASSLLGGGGTDTQYF. The variable domain in full, completed from reference TRBV5-1 and TRBJ2-3, reads KAGVTQTPRYLIKTRGQQVTLSCSPISGHRSVSWYQQTPGQGLQFLFEYFSETQRNKGNFPGRFSGRQFSNSRSEMNVSTLELGDSALYLCASSLLGGGGTDTQYFGPGTRLTVL.

The chain carries TRBV20-1 and TRBJ2-3; TRBD2 matches 7 bases. V dropped 3 bases and J dropped 0; count of bases not matched to a gene: 9. Per the germline V gene, CDR1 is DFQATT and CDR2 is SNEGSKA (reference sequence). The CDR3 spans 16 residues. CDR3 amino acids: CSASSTSATSTDTQYF. In DNA, the CDR3 is TGCAGTGCTAGTTCCACTAGCGCAACTAGCACAGATACGCAGTATTTT.

The chain couples TRBV9 to TRBJ1-2; D gene uncertain. The CDR3 runs to 14 residues. V shed 0 bases and J shed 7 bases, with 13 bases lying between them. CDR1 is SGDLS, CDR2 YYNGEE, per germline. The CDR3, as DNA: TGTGCCAGCAGCGTAGTGGGAGGTTCGACTGGCTACACCTTC. It specifies CASSVVGGSTGYTF.

This clonotype was observed many times. The CDR3 DNA reads TGTGCCAGCAGCTCCGGGAGCTCCTATAATTCACCCCTCCACTTT. Translated: CASSSGSSYNSPLHF. V is TRBV9 and J is TRBJ1-6; no clear D. Germline V gives CDR1 SGDLS, CDR2 YYNGEE. V dropped 4 bases and J dropped 0 bases, with 8 bases sitting between them. This CDR3 region has 15 residues.

V gene TRBV11-2 combines with J gene TRBJ2-1, with D perhaps matching TRBD1 or TRBD2 (6 bases each). Germline values: CDR1 SGHAT, CDR2 FQNNGV. The CDR3 totals 16 residues. The V and J ends lost 5 bases and 0 bases respectively, with 14 bases between them. The DNA for the CDR3 is TGTGCCAGCAGCCCCCGGGGGCGTAACTCCTACAATGAGCAGTTCTTC. It specifies CASSPRGRNSYNEQFF.

This chain joins TRBV29-1 and TRBJ1-2; D is possibly TRBD1 (5 bases). CDR3 length: 13 amino acids. Germline CDR1 reads SQVTM; CDR2 reads ANQGSEA. V lost 4 bases and J 5 bases, leaving 14 bases between the germline ends. As DNA, the CDR3 is TGCAGCGTTGGTGAAGTAAGGGGATATGGCTACACCTTC. Translated: CSVGEVRGYGYTF.

The chain carries TRBV21-1 and TRBJ2-7; the table calls TRBD1, which could not be checked here. TRBV21-1 is classified as a pseudogene. This CDR3 has 16 residues. The chain's CDR3 is CASPYRTPDRPYEQYF. The CDR3 DNA reads as TGTGCCAGCCCTTATCGGACCCCGGACAGACCCTACGAGCAGTACTTC.

This sequence joins TRBV29-1 and TRBJ1-5; TRBD1 aligns across 8 bases. The CDR3 length is 13 residues. The V gene end was trimmed by 4 bases and the J gene end by 1 base; junction bases not matched to a gene: 0. The germline V gene has CDR1 SQVTM and CDR2 ANQGSEA. The CDR3 loop reads CSVGQGSNQPQHF. In DNA form, the CDR3 reads TGCAGCGTTGGACAGGGGAGCAATCAGCCCCAGCATTTT.

This clonotype was seen more than once but under ten times. The chain links TRBV5-1 to TRBJ1-2; TRBD1 aligns across 8 bases. Germline V lookup: CDR1 SGHRS, CDR2 YFSETQ. This CDR3 is built from 14 residues. V trimming: 3 bases; J trimming: 2 bases; junction bases outside the gene matches: 3. CDR3 region: CASSWTGQNYGYTF. In DNA, the CDR3 is TGCGCCAGCAGCTGGACAGGGCAAAACTATGGCTACACCTTC. Full variable domain (rest looked up from reference TRBV5-1 and TRBJ1-2): KAGVTQTPRYLIKTRGQQVTLSCSPISGHRSVSWYQQTPGQGLQFLFEYFSETQRNKGNFPGRFSGRQFSNSRSEMNVSTLELGDSALYLCASSWTGQNYGYTFGSGTRLTVV.

This CDR3 reads CASSLDRTVGYEQYF. CDR3 DNA sequence: TGTGCCAGCAGCTTAGATCGGACAGTCGGGTACGAGCAGTACTTC. The V and J genes are TRBV11-2 and TRBJ2-4; D possibly corresponds to TRBD1 (6 bases). The closer fit of TRBJ2-7 to the DNA end suggests the J call may be wrong. CDR3 size: 15 residues. Germline loops: CDR1 SGHAT, CDR2 FQNNGV.

As DNA, the CDR3 is TGTGCCATCAGCTCTCCTCAGACAGGCTACAATGAGCAGTTCTTC. Protein sequence: CAISSPQTGYNEQFF. The J gene is TRBJ2-1, the V gene TRBV10-3; a possible D gene is TRBD1 (6 bases). This CDR3 is 15 amino acids long. Trimming cost V 6 bases and J 3 bases, with 15 bases left between them. Germline values: CDR1 ENHRY, CDR2 SYGVKD.

The rearrangement uses TRBV29-1 and TRBJ2-1; 12 positions agree with TRBD2. The junction had 6 bases not matched to a gene; V was cut back by 2 bases and J by 10 bases. Germline CDR1 reads SQVTM; CDR2 reads ANQGSEA. CDR3 size: 14 residues. CDR3: CSVEILAGGREQFF. The CDR3 coding sequence is TGCAGCGTTGAAATTCTAGCGGGGGGGCGCGAGCAGTTCTTC.

The chain couples TRBV6-2 or TRBV6-3 to TRBJ1-5; D is ambiguous. Trimming took 2 bases from V and 0 from J, leaving 14 bases between them. The CDR3 consists of 17 residues. Germline V gene data show CDR1 as MNHEY and CDR2 as SVGEGT. The CDR3 here is CASSYAVGLSSNQPQHF. CDR3 coding DNA: TGTGCCAGCAGTTACGCTGTGGGTTTGAGTAGCAATCAGCCCCAGCATTTT.

To note about this clonotype: With a much larger clone just one base away, this may be a read error. The gene calls are TRBV5-1 and TRBJ2-5; 8 bases are a match to TRBD1. This CDR3 is 14 amino acids long. Unmatched junction bases numbered 4, after V lost 4 bases and J lost 2 bases. The V gene's germline CDR1 is SGHRS and CDR2 YFSETQ. The CDR3 DNA is TGCGCCAGCAGCGTGGGACAGGAACAAGAGACCCAGTACTTC. It translates to CASSVGQEQETQYF.

V usage is TRBV28 and J usage is TRBJ2-7; TRBD1 matches 10 bases. Germline V gene sequence: CDR1 MDHEN, CDR2 SYDVKM. This CDR3 is 15 amino acids long. V lost 7 bases, J lost 0 bases, and 6 bases stayed unmatched. The CDR3 coding sequence is TGTGCCAGCAAGTCGGGGACAGGGGCCTCCTACGAGCAGTACTTC. Protein: CASKSGTGASYEQYF.

The chain employs TRBV29-1 and TRBJ1-5; D gene ambiguous. The germline V gene encodes CDR1 SQVTM and CDR2 ANQGSEA. Trimming left V 7 bases short and J 2 bases short, with 12 bases between. The CDR3 loop spans 13 amino acids. The DNA for the CDR3 is TGCAGCGCAAGGTCGGCAGGCAATCAGCCCCAGCATTTT. Residues: CSARSAGNQPQHF.

The chain employs TRBV5-1 and TRBJ2-5; D is possibly TRBD2 (6 bases). Per germline, CDR1 SGHRS and CDR2 YFSETQ. Between the trimmed V and J ends, which lost 0 bases and 2 bases, there was a span of 14 bases. The CDR3 is 16 residues long. The chain's CDR3 is CASSLVRGASQETQYF. CDR3 sequence (DNA): TGCGCCAGCAGCTTGGTTCGCGGGGCCTCGCAAGAGACCCAGTACTTC.

The V gene is TRBV20-1, the J gene TRBJ1-4; the match to TRBD1 covers 9 bases. The CDR3 length is 14 residues. The trim removed 2 bases at V and 6 bases at J, leaving 4 bases unmatched. Germline CDR1 is DFQATT and CDR2 is SNEGSKA (reference sequence). The CDR3 here is CSARPGQGDEKLFF. The CDR3 DNA is TGCAGTGCTAGACCGGGACAGGGAGATGAAAAACTGTTTTTT.

The V gene is TRBV29-1, the J gene TRBJ2-5; TRBD2 aligns across 13 bases. The CDR3 is made up of 15 amino acids. CDR1 and CDR2 from the germline V gene are SQVTM and ANQGSEA. The ends lost 2 bases at V and 5 bases at J; junction bases unmatched: 5. The CDR3 sequence: CSVETSGGAGETQYF. The CDR3 DNA reads TGCAGCGTTGAAACTAGCGGGGGGGCCGGGGAGACCCAGTACTTC.

The CDR3 coding sequence is TGCAGTGCTAGAGATGATACTGAGACCCAGTACTTC. It specifies CSARDDTETQYF. This sequence joins TRBV20-1 and TRBJ2-5; D not certain. Deletions cut 0 bases from V and 5 bases from J, with 7 bases between. Germline CDR1 reads DFQATT; CDR2 reads SNEGSKA (reference sequence). The CDR3 runs to 12 residues.

This clonotype was recorded a few times. V usage is TRBV20-1 and J usage is TRBJ2-7; 12 positions match TRBD2. Looked up from germline, CDR1 is DFQATT and CDR2 is SNEGSKA (reference sequence). CDR3 size: 16 residues. The V gene end was trimmed by 0 bases and the J gene end by 3 bases; junction bases not matched to a gene: 6. The CDR3 reads CSARDTSGGSFYEQYF. In DNA form, the CDR3 reads TGCAGTGCTAGAGATACTAGCGGGGGGTCTTTCTACGAGCAGTACTTC.